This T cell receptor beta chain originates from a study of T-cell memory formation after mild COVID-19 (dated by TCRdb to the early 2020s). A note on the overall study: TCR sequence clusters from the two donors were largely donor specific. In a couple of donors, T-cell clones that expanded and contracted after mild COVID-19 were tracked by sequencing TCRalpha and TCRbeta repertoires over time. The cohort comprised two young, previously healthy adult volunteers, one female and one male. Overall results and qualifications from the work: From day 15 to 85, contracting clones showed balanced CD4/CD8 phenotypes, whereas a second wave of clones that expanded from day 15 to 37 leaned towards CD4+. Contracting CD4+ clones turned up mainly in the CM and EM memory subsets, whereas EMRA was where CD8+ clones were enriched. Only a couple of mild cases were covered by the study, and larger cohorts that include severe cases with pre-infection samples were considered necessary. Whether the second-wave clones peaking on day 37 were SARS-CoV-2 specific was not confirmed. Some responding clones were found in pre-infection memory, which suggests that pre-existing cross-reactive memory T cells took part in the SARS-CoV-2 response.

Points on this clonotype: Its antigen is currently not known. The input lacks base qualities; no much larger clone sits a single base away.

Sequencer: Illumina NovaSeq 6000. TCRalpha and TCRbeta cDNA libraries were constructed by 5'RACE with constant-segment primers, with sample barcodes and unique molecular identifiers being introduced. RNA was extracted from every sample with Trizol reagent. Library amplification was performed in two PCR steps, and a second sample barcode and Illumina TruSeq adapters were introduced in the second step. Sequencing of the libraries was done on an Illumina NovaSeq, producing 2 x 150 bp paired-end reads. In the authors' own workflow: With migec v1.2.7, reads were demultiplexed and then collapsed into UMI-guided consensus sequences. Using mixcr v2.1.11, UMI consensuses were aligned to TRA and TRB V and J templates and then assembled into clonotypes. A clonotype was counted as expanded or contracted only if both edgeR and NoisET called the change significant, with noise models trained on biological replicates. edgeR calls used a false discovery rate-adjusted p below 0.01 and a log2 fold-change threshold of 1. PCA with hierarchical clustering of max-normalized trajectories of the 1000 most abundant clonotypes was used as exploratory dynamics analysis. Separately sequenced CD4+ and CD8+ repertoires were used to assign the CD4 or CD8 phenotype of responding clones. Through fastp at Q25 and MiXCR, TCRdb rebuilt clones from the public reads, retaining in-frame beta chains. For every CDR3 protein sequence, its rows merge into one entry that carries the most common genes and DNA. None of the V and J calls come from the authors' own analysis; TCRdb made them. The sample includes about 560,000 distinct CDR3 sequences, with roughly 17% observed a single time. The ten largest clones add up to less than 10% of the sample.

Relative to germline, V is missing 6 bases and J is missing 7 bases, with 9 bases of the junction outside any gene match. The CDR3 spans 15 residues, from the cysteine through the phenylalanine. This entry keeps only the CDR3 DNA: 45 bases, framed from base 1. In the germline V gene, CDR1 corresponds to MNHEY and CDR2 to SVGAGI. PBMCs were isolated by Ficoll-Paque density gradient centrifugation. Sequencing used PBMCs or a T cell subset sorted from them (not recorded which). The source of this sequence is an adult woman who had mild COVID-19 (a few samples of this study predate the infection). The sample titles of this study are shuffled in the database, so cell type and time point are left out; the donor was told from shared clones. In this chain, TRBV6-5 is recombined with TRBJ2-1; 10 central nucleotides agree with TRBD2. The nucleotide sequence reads TGTGCCAGCAGAAGAGCGGGAGGGCTAGGTAATGAGCAGTTCTTC. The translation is CASRRAGGLGNEQFF.